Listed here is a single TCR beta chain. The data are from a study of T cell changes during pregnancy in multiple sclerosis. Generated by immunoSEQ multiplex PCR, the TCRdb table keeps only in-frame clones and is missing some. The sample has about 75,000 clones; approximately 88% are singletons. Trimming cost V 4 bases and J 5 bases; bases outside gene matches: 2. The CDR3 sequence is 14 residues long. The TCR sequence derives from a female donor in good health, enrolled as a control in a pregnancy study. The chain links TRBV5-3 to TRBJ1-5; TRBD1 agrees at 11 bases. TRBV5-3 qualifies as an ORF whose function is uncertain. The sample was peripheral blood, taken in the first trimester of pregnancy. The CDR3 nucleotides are TGTGCCAGAAGCCCGGACAGGGGGCATCAGCCCCAGCATTTT. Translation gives CARSPDRGHQPQHF.